This entry lists 8 T cell receptor beta chains sequenced from one sample in a study of PD-1 blockade in classical Hodgkin lymphoma. The protocol was immunoSEQ multiplex PCR, while the TCRdb copy is restricted to in-frame clones and leaves out a portion. The data hold some 58,000 clones, with 85% to 95% observed a single time. Time point noted: cycle 4 day 1 (C4D1), after six to seven weeks of nivolumab. Brentuximab vedotin exposure varied among the patients, all of whom had relapsed after autologous stem cell transplantation. The sequencing used peripheral blood mononuclear cells (PBMCs), collected before the fourth cycle of nivolumab. These receptors were obtained from a human donor with classical Hodgkin lymphoma.

Details on this clone: Other nucleotide sequences in the sample specify the same CDR3. The rearrangement joins TRBV7-9 to TRBJ2-1, with TRBD1 identical over 8 bases. This CDR3 has 15 residues. Germline V CDR1 and CDR2: SEHNR, FQNEAQ (reference sequence). V was clipped by 3 bases and J by 6 bases; unmatched bases: 7. The CDR3 spells CASSFGQGRVNEQFF. The CDR3 DNA sequence: TGTGCCAGCAGCTTCGGACAGGGTCGGGTCAATGAGCAGTTCTTC.

This clone has more than one count but fewer than ten. V gene TRBV5-4 combines with J gene TRBJ2-2; 10 bases match TRBD1. Germline loops: CDR1 SGHNT, CDR2 YYREEE (reference sequence). V trimming: 3 bases; J trimming: 2 bases; junction bases outside the gene matches: 7. The CDR3 covers 17 residues. The CDR3 is CASSSGDRGSNTGELFF. CDR3 bases: TGTGCCAGCAGCTCGGGGGACAGGGGATCCAACACCGGGGAGCTGTTTTTT.

V is TRBV28 and J is TRBJ2-5; 13 nucleotides agree with TRBD2. V was pared by 5 bases and J by 4 bases, with 10 bases of the junction left unmatched. The CDR3 is 17 amino acids. Looked up from germline, CDR1 is MDHEN and CDR2 is SYDVKM. CDR3 residues: CASSKLAGGGIRETQYF. Here the CDR3 DNA reads TGTGCCAGCAGTAAACTAGCGGGAGGGGGAATACGAGAGACCCAGTACTTC.

The chain has TRBV10-3 and TRBJ2-1, with D possibly TRBD2 on 5 matching bases. The CDR3 runs to 13 residues. Germline CDR1 reads ENHRY; CDR2 reads SYGVKD. Trimming stripped 0 bases from V and 8 bases from J, with 8 bases between. CDR3 sequence reads: CAISESGSHEQFF. As DNA, the CDR3 is TGTGCCATCAGTGAGTCTGGGAGCCATGAGCAGTTCTTC.

The chain carries TRBV27 and TRBJ2-7, with D uncertain. Germline CDR1 MNHEY, CDR2 SMNVEV (reference sequence). V was trimmed by 6 bases and J by 3 bases, leaving 12 bases between them. The CDR3 has 13 residues. This CDR3 is CASSRTPLYEQYF. The CDR3 bases are TGTGCCAGCAGCCGCACCCCCCTCTACGAGCAGTACTTC.

This clone was counted between two and nine times. The rearrangement links TRBV5-6 to TRBJ2-7; 10 bases are a match to TRBD1. Trimming removed 6 bases from V and 3 bases from J; junction bases left unmatched: 6. Germline CDR1 SGHDT, CDR2 YYEEEE. The CDR3 contains 14 residues. The CDR3 protein is CASNWDRGFYEQYF. The CDR3 DNA sequence: TGTGCCAGCAACTGGGACAGGGGTTTCTACGAGCAGTACTTC.

The gene calls are TRBV7-9 and TRBJ2-3, with unresolved D. CDR3 length: 15 amino acids. CDR1 is SEHNR, CDR2 FQNEAQ, per germline (reference sequence). Between the trimmed V and J ends, which lost 2 bases and 6 bases, there was a span of 15 bases. CDR3 sequence: CASSLFSGFVDTQYF. CDR3 sequence (DNA): TGTGCCAGCAGCTTATTTAGTGGTTTTGTGGATACGCAGTATTTT.

V usage is TRBV7-9 and J usage is TRBJ2-1, with D unresolved. CDR3 length: 15 amino acids. V was clipped by 3 bases and J by 3 bases, with 12 bases between them. Germline CDR1 reads SEHNR; CDR2 reads FQNEAQ (reference sequence). The CDR3 region has the DNA TGTGCCAGCAGCTTTGGTATGGGGAACTACAATGAGCAGTTCTTC. Amino acids: CASSFGMGNYNEQFF. Drawing the rest from reference TRBV7-9 and TRBJ2-1, the complete variable domain is DTGVSQNPRHKITKRGQNVTFRCDPISEHNRLYWYRQTLGQGPEFLTYFQNEAQLEKSRLLSDRFSAERPKGSFSTLEIQRTEQGDSAMYLCASSFGMGNYNEQFFGPGTRLTVL.